Listed here are 4 T cell receptor beta chains from one sample, sequenced in a study of Tregs in tolerant kidney transplant recipients. TCRdb's table, derived via immunoSEQ multiplex PCR, lists solely in-frame clones and lacks some. The sample has some 68,000 clones, about 83% seen once. Sequencing was done on a sample of CD4+ T cells from blood. The receptors come from a human donor in good health.

The chain has TRBV11-1 and TRBJ1-1; a weak D match, TRBD1 (5 bases). The CDR3 runs to 14 residues. CDR1 and CDR2 (germline): SGHAT, FQDESV (reference sequence). Trimming took off 0 bases at V and 5 bases at J, with 10 bases between the two ends. The CDR3 sequence: CASSLARGVTEAFF. CDR3 DNA: TGTGCCAGCAGCTTAGCGCGGGGGGTTACTGAAGCTTTCTTT.

The V gene is TRBV7-2, the J gene TRBJ1-5; 9 nucleotides line up with TRBD1. The J segment lost 6 bases and the V segment lost 4 bases, leaving 7 bases of the junction unmatched. The CDR3 covers 15 residues. Germline CDR1 reads SGHTA; CDR2 reads FQGNSA. CDR3 residues: CASSSQTGGGQPQHF. CDR3 in DNA: TGTGCCAGCAGCTCCCAGACAGGGGGAGGTCAGCCCCAGCATTTT.

The rearrangement links TRBV4-1 to TRBJ1-3; D gene uncertain. This CDR3 contains 17 residues. CDR1 is MGHRA and CDR2 is YSYEKL in the germline V gene. V lost 1 base, J lost 0 bases, and 13 bases lay in between. The CDR3 DNA reads as TGCGCCAGCAGCCAAGGCCGGGCCCAAAGCTCTGGAAACACCATATATTTT. Translating it yields CASSQGRAQSSGNTIYF.

The rearrangement links TRBV11-2 to TRBJ2-5; perhaps TRBD2 as D (6 bases). Germline assignment: CDR1 SGHAT and CDR2 FQNNGV. V was cut by 0 bases and J by 4 bases, with 12 bases left in between. The CDR3 is made up of 15 amino acids. The CDR3 loop reads CASSLEPAGGETQYF. CDR3 in DNA: TGTGCCAGCAGCTTAGAACCCGCCGGGGGAGAGACCCAGTACTTC. The full variable domain, completed using reference TRBV11-2 and TRBJ2-5, is EAGVAQSPRYKIIEKRQSVAFWCNPISGHATLYWYQQILGQGPKLLIQFQNNGVVDDSQLPKDRFSAERLKGVDSTLKIQPAKLEDSAVYLCASSLEPAGGETQYFGPGTRLLVL.